This record concerns one TCR beta chain sequence. The data stem from a study of blood T cell repertoires in COVID-19. Study context: The origin of the acute and convalescent COVID-19 samples was the United States, Italy and Spain.

The CDR3 has 14 amino acids. V dropped 6 bases and J dropped 7 bases, with 15 bases sitting between them. Germline loops: CDR1 LNHDA, CDR2 SQIVND (reference sequence). Only in-frame clones appear in the TCRdb table, and some are missing; sequencing was by immunoSEQ multiplex PCR. The sample records approximately 120,000 clones, about 70% being singletons. The sequenced material came from peripheral blood. This TCR was recovered from a man between 60 and 70 years old with acute or convalescent COVID-19. The V and J genes are TRBV19 and TRBJ2-2, with D possibly being TRBD2 (6 bases). CDR3 protein: CASREWTIGGELFF. The CDR3 bases are TGTGCCAGTAGGGAATGGACTATCGGCGGGGAGCTGTTTTTT.